A single T cell receptor (beta chain) is shown here with its context. The antigen is undetermined. This sample was included in a study of human T cells and chemical hapten exposure. Background on the study: Patients were given diphenylcyclopropenone on the scalp weekly across the roughly 25-week study.

Study results and limitations: The formation of large CDR3 similarity clusters by expanded TCRs significantly exceeded that of controls.

How the authors handled the data: Sequenced samples showed a median of 95,638 TCRs each, with counts running from around 24,000 to 710,000. TCRdb re-called the RACE reads with MiXCR, one entry per CDR3 protein. TCRdb's processing, not the authors' own work, is the source of the V and J calls. The sample contains some 74,000 distinct CDR3 sequences, less than 15% of which appear only once. Specified time point: pre-sensitization, week 0. Sample treatment: therapeutic diphenylcyclopropenone sensitization with weekly scalp DPC. Trimming removed 5 bases from V and 8 bases from J, with 16 bases in between. This CDR3 is built from 14 residues. Germline CDR1 MDHEN, CDR2 SYDVKM.

This specimen was whole blood, taken in connection with sensitization to the hapten diphenylcyclopropenone (DPC). The receptor comes from a woman in her forties or fifties with alopecia areata. Some clones in this sample may be carry-over from other donors' samples. The chain uses TRBV28 and TRBJ2-1; D is ambiguous. This chain's CDR3 is CASSPLAPWDEQFF. As DNA, the CDR3 is TGTGCCAGCAGTCCTTTAGCCCCATGGGATGAGCAGTTCTTC.